The 27 T cell receptor beta chains presented below share a single source sample, sequenced in a study of CD8+ T cells in alopecia areata. Reverse transcribed after extraction, RNA yielded cDNA as the sequencing template. Clones were sequenced by immunoSEQ multiplex PCR, and TCRdb holds only the in-frame ones, with some missing. This sample has about 23,000 clones; about 47% occur once, and the top ten carry roughly a third. Sequencing used NKG2D-high CD8+ T cells sorted from blood. Every receptor here comes from a human donor with alopecia areata.

The genes are TRBV29-1 and TRBJ2-1; tentatively, D is TRBD2 (6 bases). The CDR3 is 14 residues long. In germline, CDR1 is SQVTM, CDR2 ANQGSEA. V was pared by 4 bases and J by 5 bases, with 15 bases between. The CDR3 reads CSVAPGLPNNEQFF. The CDR3, as DNA: TGCAGCGTTGCCCCCGGACTACCTAACAATGAGCAGTTCTTC.

The sample holds many counts of this clone. The V and J genes are TRBV5-4 and TRBJ2-7; D is possibly TRBD2 (5 bases). Trimming stripped 4 bases from V and 2 bases from J, with 16 bases between. Germline loops: CDR1 SGHNT, CDR2 YYREEE (reference sequence). The CDR3 is 15 amino acids. The CDR3: CASSPNPGITYEQYF. For the CDR3, the DNA is TGTGCCAGCAGCCCGAACCCGGGGATCACCTACGAGCAGTACTTC.

The chain uses TRBV5-1 and TRBJ2-1; 7 positions match TRBD2. CDR1 and CDR2 (germline): SGHRS, YFSETQ. V lost 0 bases and J lost 1; bases outside the gene matches: 1. This CDR3 region has 15 residues. The CDR3 loop reads CASSLGAGSYNEQFF. DNA for the CDR3: TGCGCCAGCAGCTTGGGAGCGGGGTCCTACAATGAGCAGTTCTTC.

This clone was counted between two and nine times. The chain has TRBV7-8 and TRBJ2-1; D is unclear. Between the trimmed V and J ends, which lost 2 bases and 6 bases, there was a span of 17 bases. CDR1 and CDR2 from the germline V gene are SGHVS and FQNEAQ. The CDR3 is 16 residues long. DNA for the CDR3: TGTGCCAGCAGCTTACATCGCCAGGCTAACCTCAATGAGCAGTTCTTC. This translates into CASSLHRQANLNEQFF.

The V gene is TRBV29-1, the J gene TRBJ2-5; TRBD2 agrees at 9 bases. The CDR3 sequence is 12 residues long. The ends lost 5 bases at V and 5 bases at J; junction bases unmatched: 3. Germline V CDR1 and CDR2: SQVTM, ANQGSEA. The CDR3 sequence: CSVKAGGETQYF. The CDR3 coding sequence is TGCAGCGTTAAGGCGGGAGGGGAGACCCAGTACTTC.

The chain links TRBV27 to TRBJ2-4; D may correspond to TRBD1 or TRBD2 (5 bases each). This CDR3 contains 16 residues. In germline, CDR1 is MNHEY, CDR2 SMNVEV (reference sequence). V was cut by 4 bases and J by 0 bases, with 13 bases left in between. The CDR3 region is CASSSARDLAKNIQYF. In nucleotides, the CDR3 is TGTGCCAGCAGTTCAGCCCGGGACCTAGCCAAAAACATTCAGTACTTC.

This clone was detected a few times. The chain uses TRBV28 and TRBJ1-5; 7 nucleotides agree with TRBD1. CDR3 size: 15 residues. Germline lookup yields CDR1 MDHEN and CDR2 SYDVKM. The V segment lost 5 bases and the J segment 1 base; nucleotides outside the gene matches: 5. The CDR3 bases are TGTGCCAGCAGTACCGACAGGGAGAGCAATCAGCCCCAGCATTTT. Protein sequence: CASSTDRESNQPQHF. The whole variable domain, remainder taken from reference TRBV28 and TRBJ1-5, is DVKVTQSSRYLVKRTGEKVFLECVQDMDHENMFWYRQDPGLGLRLIYFSYDVKMKEKGDIPEGYSVSREKKERFSLILESASTNQTSMYLCASSTDRESNQPQHFGDGTRLSIL.

The V and J genes are TRBV27 and TRBJ2-7; 7 bases are a match to TRBD2. The CDR3 runs to 15 residues. V was clipped by 8 bases and J by 4 bases; unmatched bases: 14. In germline, CDR1 is MNHEY, CDR2 SMNVEV (reference sequence). The CDR3 coding sequence is TGTGCCAGCTGCAGGATACGGGGGACTACATACGAGCAGTACTTC. This encodes CASCRIRGTTYEQYF.

The table lists this clone with a few counts. The chain carries TRBV4-1 and TRBJ2-7, with 10 positions matching TRBD1. Germline loops: CDR1 MGHRA, CDR2 YSYEKL. The CDR3 is 16 residues long. After removal of 3 bases from V and 5 bases from J, the junction contained 10 bases not matched to a gene. The CDR3 nucleotides read TGCGCCAGCAGCCAGAAATCGGGACAGGGGAGGGACGAGCAGTACTTC. As protein: CASSQKSGQGRDEQYF.

V usage is TRBV28 and J usage is TRBJ2-2, with 9 bases aligning to TRBD1. Trimming removed 5 bases from V and 6 bases from J; junction bases left unmatched: 7. Germline CDR1 reads MDHEN; CDR2 reads SYDVKM. The CDR3 is made up of 15 amino acids. As DNA, the CDR3 is TGTGCCAGCAGTCCCCCCTGGACAGGGGCCGGGGAGCTGTTTTTT. Its protein is CASSPPWTGAGELFF. The full variable domain, with the rest looked up from reference TRBV28 and TRBJ2-2, is DVKVTQSSRYLVKRTGEKVFLECVQDMDHENMFWYRQDPGLGLRLIYFSYDVKMKEKGDIPEGYSVSREKKERFSLILESASTNQTSMYLCASSPPWTGAGELFFGEGSRLTVL.

This chain connects TRBV11-2 to TRBJ2-2, with TRBD2 matching over 8 bases. Germline assignment: CDR1 SGHAT and CDR2 FQNNGV. V lost 0 bases and J lost 6; bases outside the gene matches: 12. This CDR3 has 18 amino acids. In DNA form, the CDR3 reads TGTGCCAGCAGCTTAGAACTGTCGAGCGGGAGATCGGCCGGGGAGCTGTTTTTT. Its translation is CASSLELSSGRSAGELFF.

The chain is built from TRBV4-1 and TRBJ1-4; TRBD1 is a possible D gene (6 bases). The V gene lost 3 bases and the J gene lost 8 bases, with 22 bases spanning the gap. The CDR3 is 17 residues long. Germline V lookup: CDR1 MGHRA, CDR2 YSYEKL. The CDR3 bases are TGCGCCAGCAGCCAGACTAGCCGGGCCACAGGGATGGAAAAACTGTTTTTT. The encoded protein is CASSQTSRATGMEKLFF.

This clone was found once. The rearrangement uses TRBV13 and TRBJ2-7; 9 nucleotides line up with TRBD2. Losses at the gene ends were 0 bases for V and 4 bases for J; bases not matched to a gene: 10. This CDR3 comprises 17 residues. Germline lookup yields CDR1 PRHDT and CDR2 FYEKMQ (reference sequence). CDR3 loop: CASSLGIGLAGVYEQYF. CDR3 nucleotides: TGTGCCAGCAGCTTAGGGATAGGGTTAGCGGGAGTGTACGAGCAGTACTTC.

V and J are TRBV28 and TRBJ2-7; TRBD1 aligns across 9 bases. Germline loops: CDR1 MDHEN, CDR2 SYDVKM. Trimming took 3 bases from V and 3 from J; bases not matched to a gene: 9. The CDR3 covers 16 residues. Here the CDR3 DNA reads TGTGCCAGCAGTTTGATTATAGGGACAGGGTTCTACGAGCAGTACTTC. This encodes CASSLIIGTGFYEQYF.

This clone was counted between two and nine times. The genes are TRBV7-3 and TRBJ2-1, with a tentative D call TRBD2 (6 bases). The germline V gene has CDR1 SGHTA and CDR2 FQGTGA. Between the trimmed V and J ends, which lost 1 base and 0 bases, there was a span of 22 bases. The CDR3 contains 20 residues. The CDR3 sequence is CASSLRDLGRDFGSYNEQFF. For the CDR3, the DNA is TGTGCCAGCAGCTTAAGGGATTTGGGACGGGACTTTGGCTCCTACAATGAGCAGTTCTTC.

This chain uses TRBV20-1 with TRBJ2-2; D unclear. Germline loops: CDR1 DFQATT, CDR2 SNEGSKA (reference sequence). Between the trimmed V and J ends, which lost 6 bases and 7 bases, there was a span of 9 bases. CDR3 length: 11 residues. The chain's CDR3 is CSAVPLGELFF. The CDR3 bases are TGCAGTGCGGTTCCCCTCGGGGAGCTGTTTTTT.

V usage is TRBV9 and J usage is TRBJ2-7; TRBD1 might be the D (6 bases). The CDR3 runs 12 residues. Germline V CDR1 and CDR2: SGDLS, YYNGEE. The ends were cut back, 5 bases at V and 5 bases at J, with 11 bases in the middle. In DNA form, the CDR3 reads TGTGCCAGCAGTCAGGGGTCAAACGAGCAGTACTTC. This codes for CASSQGSNEQYF.

The chain is built from TRBV2 and TRBJ2-7; D gene unclear. This CDR3 comprises 15 residues. V was cut by 2 bases and J by 6 bases, with 17 bases left in between. CDR1 is SNHLY, CDR2 FYNNEI, per germline. The chain's CDR3 is CASSEFRNMEIEQYF. As DNA, the CDR3 is TGTGCCAGCAGTGAATTCCGGAATATGGAAATCGAGCAGTACTTC.

Sample share makes this clone medium-sized. CDR3 in DNA: TGTGCCAGCAGTCCCGACAGGGGTGCCAACCAAGAGACCCAGTACTTC. Translated, it gives CASSPDRGANQETQYF. The chain links TRBV28 to TRBJ2-5; 8 bases agree with TRBD1. The CDR3 runs 16 residues. Germline V gene sequence: CDR1 MDHEN, CDR2 SYDVKM. With 5 bases clipped from V and 0 bases from J, the junction kept 8 bases outside the gene matches.

Only a few counts were recorded for this clone. This sequence joins TRBV19 and TRBJ1-1; D is possibly TRBD1 (5 bases). This CDR3 has 11 amino acids. Germline V gene data show CDR1 as LNHDA and CDR2 as SQIVND (reference sequence). V was clipped by 5 bases and J by 7 bases, with 8 bases between them. The CDR3 bases are TGTGCCAGTAGTCCGGGACTTGAAGCTTTCTTT. Translated: CASSPGLEAFF.

This sequence joins TRBV5-6 and TRBJ1-1; possible D gene TRBD1, 5 bases. CDR3 length: 14 residues. V was trimmed by 4 bases and J by 1 base, leaving 11 bases between them. CDR1 and CDR2 from the germline V gene are SGHDT and YYEEEE. CDR3 nucleotide sequence: TGTGCCAGCAGCGAGGGACCAGGGAACACTGAAGCTTTCTTT. Translated, it gives CASSEGPGNTEAFF.

The gene calls are TRBV13 and TRBJ2-7; no clear D gene. Trimming took 0 bases from V and 6 from J, leaving 6 bases between them. Germline V gene sequence: CDR1 PRHDT, CDR2 FYEKMQ (reference sequence). This CDR3 is built from 12 residues. The CDR3 spells CASSLGVFEQYF. The CDR3 DNA sequence: TGTGCCAGCAGCTTAGGTGTGTTCGAGCAGTACTTC.

This clone was picked up a small number of times. The chain links TRBV28 to TRBJ2-7, with a weak D call TRBD1 (5 bases). Trimming pared 7 bases from V and 0 bases from J, leaving 13 bases between. The CDR3 extends over 14 amino acids. The germline gives CDR1 MDHEN, CDR2 SYDVKM. CDR3 in amino acids: CASNSRQTSYEQYF. The DNA for the CDR3 is TGTGCCAGCAACAGCCGACAGACCTCCTACGAGCAGTACTTC. Based on the CDR3 plus reference TRBV28 and TRBJ2-7, the full variable domain is DVKVTQSSRYLVKRTGEKVFLECVQDMDHENMFWYRQDPGLGLRLIYFSYDVKMKEKGDIPEGYSVSREKKERFSLILESASTNQTSMYLCASNSRQTSYEQYFGPGTRLTVT.

V usage is TRBV28 and J usage is TRBJ2-1; 7 bases are shared with TRBD1. V shed 8 bases, J shed 6 bases, and the junction held 10 bases outside the gene matches. The CDR3 loop spans 14 amino acids. CDR1 MDHEN and CDR2 SYDVKM come from the germline V gene. CDR3 coding DNA: TGTGCCAGCTTGGACAGGTCGGGTATCAATGAGCAGTTCTTC. Translated: CASLDRSGINEQFF.

The sample holds a few counts of this clone. The V gene is TRBV5-4, the J gene TRBJ2-1; 8 nucleotides match TRBD2. The CDR3 sequence is 20 residues long. Germline trimming cut 4 bases from V and 0 bases from J; bases unmatched to any gene: 18. Germline V CDR1 and CDR2: SGHNT, YYREEE (reference sequence). The CDR3 is CASSSILAAIWTGSYNEQFF. DNA of the CDR3: TGTGCCAGCAGCAGTATACTAGCGGCAATTTGGACTGGCTCCTACAATGAGCAGTTCTTC.

CDR3 sequence: CSVRDTIGLNSPLHF. Here the CDR3 DNA reads TGCAGCGTTCGGGACACCATTGGGCTAAATTCACCCCTCCACTTT. This chain uses TRBV29-1 with TRBJ1-6, with D perhaps TRBD1 (6 bases). Germline assignment: CDR1 SQVTM and CDR2 ANQGSEA. CDR3 length equals 15 residues. V was shortened by 5 bases and J by 7 bases, with 18 bases between the two germline ends.

This chain joins TRBV27 and TRBJ2-1; 9 nucleotides agree with TRBD2. This CDR3 region has 17 residues. Trimming removed 5 bases from V and 8 bases from J; junction bases left unmatched: 16. The germline V gene encodes CDR1 MNHEY and CDR2 SMNVEV (reference sequence). Here the CDR3 DNA reads TGTGCCAGCAGTCCCACTCGTAGTCGCGGGAGGGCCCATGAGCAGTTCTTC. Its translation is CASSPTRSRGRAHEQFF.